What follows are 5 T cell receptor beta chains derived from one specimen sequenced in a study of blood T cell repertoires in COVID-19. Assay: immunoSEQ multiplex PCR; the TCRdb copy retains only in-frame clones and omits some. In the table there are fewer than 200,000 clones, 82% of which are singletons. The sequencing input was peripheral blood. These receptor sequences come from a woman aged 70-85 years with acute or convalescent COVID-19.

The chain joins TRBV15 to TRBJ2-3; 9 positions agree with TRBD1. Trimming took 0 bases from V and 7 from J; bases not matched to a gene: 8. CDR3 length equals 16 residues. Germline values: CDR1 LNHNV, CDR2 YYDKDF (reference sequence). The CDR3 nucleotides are TGTGCCACCAGCAGAGATCTGGGGGGACAGGGTTATACGCAGTATTTT. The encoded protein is CATSRDLGGQGYTQYF. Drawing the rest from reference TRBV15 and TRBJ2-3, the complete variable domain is DAMVIQNPRYQVTQFGKPVTLSCSQTLNHNVMYWYQQKSSQAPKLLFHYYDKDFNNEADTPDNFQSRRPNTSFCFLDIRSPGLGDTAMYLCATSRDLGGQGYTQYFGPGTRLTVL.

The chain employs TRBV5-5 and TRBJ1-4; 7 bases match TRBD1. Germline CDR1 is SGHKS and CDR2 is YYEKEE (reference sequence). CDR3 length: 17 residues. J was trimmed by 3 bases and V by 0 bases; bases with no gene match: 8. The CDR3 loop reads CASSLAPRGTANEKLFF. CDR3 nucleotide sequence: TGTGCCAGCAGCTTGGCCCCCCGTGGGACAGCTAATGAAAAACTGTTTTTT.

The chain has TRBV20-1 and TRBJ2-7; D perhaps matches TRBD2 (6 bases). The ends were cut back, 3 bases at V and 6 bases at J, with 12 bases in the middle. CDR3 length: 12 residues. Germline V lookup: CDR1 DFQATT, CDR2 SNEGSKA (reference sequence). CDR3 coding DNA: TGCAGTGCTAGTTACGGGAGAGGCGAGCAGTACTTC. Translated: CSASYGRGEQYF.

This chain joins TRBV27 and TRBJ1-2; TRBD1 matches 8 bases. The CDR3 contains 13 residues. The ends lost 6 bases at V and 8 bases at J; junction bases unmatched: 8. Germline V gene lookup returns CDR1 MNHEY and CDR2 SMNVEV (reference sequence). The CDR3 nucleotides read TGTGCCAGCAGCCCAGGACAGGGTGGCGGCTACACCTTC. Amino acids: CASSPGQGGGYTF.

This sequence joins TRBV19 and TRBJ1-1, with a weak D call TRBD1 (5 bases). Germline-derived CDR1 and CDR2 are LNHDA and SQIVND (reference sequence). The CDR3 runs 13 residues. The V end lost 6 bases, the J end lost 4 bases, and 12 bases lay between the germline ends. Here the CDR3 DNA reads TGTGCCAGTAGGGGGGGGAGGTTCACTGAAGCTTTCTTT. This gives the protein CASRGGRFTEAFF.